This entry describes one TCR beta chain. This sample was taken from a study of blood T cell repertoires in COVID-19. Whole-study context: Collection of acute and convalescent COVID-19 samples took place in the United States, Italy and Spain.

Here immunoSEQ multiplex PCR was the method, and the copy in TCRdb shows in-frame clones only, minus some. The repertoire holds approximately 210,000 clones, around four fifths seen once, with about a fifth in the top ten. CDR1 and CDR2 from the germline V gene are DFQATT and SNEGSKA (reference sequence). V lost 3 bases, J lost 4 bases, and 12 bases lay in between. The CDR3 has 14 residues. The receptor's source is a human donor in a cohort sampled during active COVID-19. Source material: peripheral blood. This rearrangement joins TRBV20-1 to TRBJ2-2; weak D call: TRBD2 (6 bases). CDR3 DNA: TGCAGTGCTAGTTCCTGGGGACTCACCGGGGAGCTGTTTTTT. This codes for CSASSWGLTGELFF.